There are a few counts of the clone carrying this TCR beta chain. The sample is drawn from a study of blood T cell repertoires in COVID-19. Background on the study: Samples of COVID-19 (acute and convalescent) were obtained from the United States, Italy and Spain. T cells, B-cell-depleted T cells, or PBMCs provided the cDNA or gDNA that served as material.

Per germline, CDR1 MDHEN and CDR2 SYDVKM. CDR3 length: 14 residues. V shed 3 bases and J shed 2 bases, with 9 bases lying between them. In the original processing: The authors estimated nucleated cell counts from reference gene primer amplification. The assay was immunoSEQ multiplex PCR, and TCRdb's table has in-frame clones only and misses some. The V and J calls and clone size are taken from that table; D and trimming were inferred from the DNA. Here the sample spans tens of thousands of clones, under 85% being singletons. The sequenced material came from peripheral blood. The TCR comes from a man aged 55-75 years with active COVID-19. The chain employs TRBV28 and TRBJ2-3, with a possible D match to TRBD1 (6 bases). This CDR3 reads CASSFNRDTDTQYF. CDR3 nucleotides: TGTGCCAGCAGTTTCAACAGGGACACAGATACGCAGTATTTT.